Listed here are 27 T cell receptor beta chains from one sample, sequenced in a study of blood T cell repertoires in COVID-19. The protocol was immunoSEQ multiplex PCR, while the TCRdb copy is restricted to in-frame clones and leaves out a portion. This sample has approximately 170,000 clones, with under 95% found just once. The sequenced sample consisted of peripheral blood. The receptors originated from a man aged 60-69 years with active or convalescent COVID-19.

V and J are TRBV7-2 and TRBJ1-2, with D tentatively TRBD1 (5 bases). CDR1 is SGHTA, CDR2 FQGNSA, per germline. Between the trimmed V and J ends, which lost 1 base and 0 bases, there was a span of 12 bases. The CDR3 has 16 amino acids. The CDR3, as DNA: TGTGCCAGCAGCTTAGATATGGGGCTAGCTAACTATGGCTACACCTTC. It encodes CASSLDMGLANYGYTF.

V is TRBV10-3 and J is TRBJ2-7, with D possibly being TRBD1 (6 bases). CDR3 size: 14 residues. Germline V gives CDR1 ENHRY, CDR2 SYGVKD. V was clipped by 6 bases and J by 4 bases, with 16 bases between them. CDR3 loop: CAISSADSPYEQYF. As DNA, the CDR3 is TGTGCCATCAGCAGCGCGGACAGTCCTTACGAGCAGTACTTC.

V is TRBV27 and J is TRBJ1-4; no firm D call. This CDR3 contains 16 residues. The germline V and J ends were trimmed by 4 bases and 5 bases, with 17 bases remaining between them. Looked up from germline, CDR1 is MNHEY and CDR2 is SMNVEV (reference sequence). The CDR3 sequence is CASSSLTGLGNEKLFF. CDR3 sequence (DNA): TGTGCCAGCAGTTCCCTTACCGGACTGGGGAATGAAAAACTGTTTTTT.

The chain joins TRBV6-6 to TRBJ1-2; D may be TRBD1 (5 bases). V lost 1 base to trimming and J lost 7 bases, with 7 bases between them. This CDR3 is 12 amino acids long. Per the germline V gene, CDR1 is MNHNY and CDR2 is SVGAGI (reference sequence). The CDR3 reads CASSYWGGGYTF. The CDR3 DNA sequence: TGTGCCAGCAGTTACTGGGGGGGTGGCTACACCTTC.

This chain links TRBV5-4 with TRBJ2-2; tentatively, D is TRBD1 (6 bases). Trimming pared 10 bases from V and 0 bases from J, leaving 16 bases between. The CDR3 is made up of 15 amino acids. Germline V gene data show CDR1 as SGHNT and CDR2 as YYREEE (reference sequence). The CDR3 region is CAAGRDTTNTGELFF. The CDR3 DNA reads TGTGCCGCAGGCCGGGACACGACGAACACCGGGGAGCTGTTTTTT.

This chain uses TRBV7-2 with TRBJ2-5, with 7 bases identical to TRBD2. Trimming removed 2 bases from V and 0 bases from J; junction bases left unmatched: 6. The CDR3 runs to 16 residues. Germline CDR1 reads SGHTA; CDR2 reads FQGNSA. DNA for the CDR3: TGTGCCAGCAGCTTAATCGCGGCGGGGGACCAAGAGACCCAGTACTTC. This encodes CASSLIAAGDQETQYF.

The genes are TRBV10-3 and TRBJ2-6; 9 bases line up with TRBD1. Germline V gene lookup returns CDR1 ENHRY and CDR2 SYGVKD. CDR3 length: 18 residues. The J segment lost 1 base and the V segment lost 4 bases, leaving 8 bases of the junction unmatched. In DNA form, the CDR3 reads TGTGCCATCAGTGCGGTCTCGGGACAGGGATCTGGGGCCAACGTCCTGACTTTC. Translation: CAISAVSGQGSGANVLTF.

The chain employs TRBV5-1 and TRBJ1-2; 9 bases line up with TRBD1. The CDR3 covers 17 residues. Trimming cost V 0 bases and J 4 bases; bases outside gene matches: 10. Germline V lookup: CDR1 SGHRS, CDR2 YFSETQ. The CDR3 DNA sequence: TGCGCCAGCAGCTTGGACCCCACAGGGGGCTTGGGCTATGGCTACACCTTC. This gives the protein CASSLDPTGGLGYGYTF.

V and J are TRBV18 and TRBJ1-3, with TRBD1 as a possible D gene (5 bases). This CDR3 is 15 amino acids long. CDR1 KGHSH and CDR2 LQKENI come from the germline V gene. Between the trimmed V and J ends, which lost 2 bases and 4 bases, there was a span of 12 bases. The CDR3 spells CASSPTRESGNTIYF. The CDR3 coding sequence is TGTGCCAGCTCACCAACCAGGGAATCCGGAAACACCATATATTTT. Combining the CDR3 with reference TRBV18 and TRBJ1-3 gives the whole variable domain NAGVMQNPRHLVRRRGQEARLRCSPMKGHSHVYWYRQLPEEGLKFMVYLQKENIIDESGMPKERFSAEFPKEGPSILRIQQVVRGDSAAYFCASSPTRESGNTIYFGEGSWLTVV.

The chain joins TRBV5-6 to TRBJ1-2; D is possibly TRBD1 (6 bases). CDR3 length: 13 amino acids. V was clipped by 0 bases and J by 4 bases, with 7 bases between them. The germline V gene has CDR1 SGHDT and CDR2 YYEEEE. The CDR3 sequence: CASSLDRVYGYTF. CDR3 coding DNA: TGTGCCAGCAGCTTGGACAGGGTCTATGGCTACACCTTC.

V is TRBV4-2 and J is TRBJ1-5; no definite D call. V gave up 0 bases and J gave up 7 bases, with 7 bases separating them. This CDR3 has 13 amino acids. From germline, CDR1 is LGHNA and CDR2 YNFKEQ. The CDR3 loop is CASSQDWAQPQHF. The CDR3 DNA sequence: TGTGCCAGCAGCCAAGATTGGGCCCAGCCCCAGCATTTT.

The rearrangement links TRBV29-1 to TRBJ1-1; 7 nucleotides match TRBD1. The length of the CDR3 is 13 residues. Germline loops: CDR1 SQVTM, CDR2 ANQGSEA. V dropped 7 bases and J dropped 0; count of bases not matched to a gene: 5. The CDR3 DNA reads as TGCAGCGCGTCACAGGGGCTGAACACTGAAGCTTTCTTT. Its protein is CSASQGLNTEAFF.

In this sample, this clone turned up a few times. The gene calls are TRBV4-1 and TRBJ2-7; possible D gene TRBD1, 5 bases. V was trimmed by 3 bases and J by 4 bases, leaving 10 bases between them. CDR3 size: 13 residues. Germline CDR1 is MGHRA and CDR2 is YSYEKL. CDR3 amino acids: CASSQGRAYEQYF. The CDR3 DNA follows: TGCGCCAGCAGCCAGGGCAGGGCATACGAGCAGTACTTC.

The rearrangement uses TRBV3-1 (or the pseudogene TRBV3-2) and TRBJ2-6; TRBD1 matches 9 bases. CDR1 LGHDT and CDR2 YNNKEL come from the germline V gene (reference sequence). This CDR3 has 16 residues. J gave up 3 bases and V 6 bases, and 6 bases lay outside the gene matches. CDR3 sequence (DNA): TGTGCCAGCAGACGAGACAGGGGGTTTGGGGCCAACGTCCTGACTTTC. It codes for CASRRDRGFGANVLTF.

The chain employs TRBV7-9 and TRBJ1-4; D gene unclear. Trimming pared 1 base from V and 1 base from J, leaving 7 bases between. The CDR3 sequence is 15 residues long. CDR1 is SEHNR, CDR2 FQNEAQ, per germline (reference sequence). The CDR3 sequence is CASSLVRGTNEKLFF. Written as DNA, the CDR3 is TGTGCCAGCAGCTTAGTCCGGGGAACTAATGAAAAACTGTTTTTT.

The chain employs TRBV3-1 (or the pseudogene TRBV3-2) and TRBJ1-6, with D tentatively TRBD1 (5 bases). V was cut by 1 base and J by 10 bases, with 8 bases left in between. The CDR3 is 13 amino acids. Germline CDR1 reads LGHDT; CDR2 reads YNNKEL (reference sequence). The CDR3 loop is CASSQAPGSPLHF. CDR3 nucleotides: TGTGCCAGCAGCCAAGCCCCAGGGTCACCCCTCCACTTT.

CDR3 nucleotides: TGTGCCAGCGGGGGGGGCTACACAGATACGCAGTATTTT. Its protein is CASGGGYTDTQYF. V gene TRBV28 combines with J gene TRBJ2-3, with D possibly matching TRBD2 (7 bases). The germline V and J ends were trimmed by 8 bases and 2 bases, with 11 bases remaining between them. From germline, CDR1 is MDHEN and CDR2 SYDVKM. CDR3 size: 13 residues. Complete variable domain (other parts from reference TRBV28 and TRBJ2-3): DVKVTQSSRYLVKRTGEKVFLECVQDMDHENMFWYRQDPGLGLRLIYFSYDVKMKEKGDIPEGYSVSREKKERFSLILESASTNQTSMYLCASGGGYTDTQYFGPGTRLTVL.

A remark on this clone: Distinct nucleotide sequences in the sample also encode this CDR3. The V call is TRBV5-1, the J call TRBJ1-5; the D is unclear. Trimming took off 4 bases at V and 0 bases at J, with 5 bases between the two ends. The germline CDR1 and CDR2 sequences are SGHRS and YFSETQ. This CDR3 is built from 13 residues. The CDR3 spells CASSLDSNQPQHF. As DNA, the CDR3 is TGCGCCAGCAGCCTAGATAGCAATCAGCCCCAGCATTTT.

The V call is TRBV19, the J call TRBJ2-7; a possible D gene is TRBD2 (5 bases). This CDR3 is built from 12 residues. Germline V gene sequence: CDR1 LNHDA, CDR2 SQIVND (reference sequence). The V gene lost 6 bases and the J gene lost 2 bases, with 8 bases spanning the gap. DNA for the CDR3: TGTGCCAGTAGCGGGAACACCTACGAGCAGTACTTC. Its protein is CASSGNTYEQYF.

CDR3 coding DNA: TGTGCCAGCAGCGTGACTAGCCTGGGCGAGCAGTACTTC. Protein: CASSVTSLGEQYF. The V gene is TRBV9, the J gene TRBJ2-7, with 7 bases fitting TRBD2. V was pared by 2 bases and J by 6 bases, with 5 bases of the junction left unmatched. Per germline, CDR1 SGDLS and CDR2 YYNGEE. The CDR3 contains 13 residues.

This clone was recorded once. This chain connects TRBV18 to TRBJ2-7; 7 bases are a match to TRBD2. V lost 1 base, J lost 5 bases, and 5 bases stayed unmatched. Germline CDR1 KGHSH, CDR2 LQKENI. This CDR3 is 14 amino acids long. The CDR3 reads CASSPRREINEQYF. Written as DNA, the CDR3 is TGTGCCAGCTCACCACGGCGGGAGATCAACGAGCAGTACTTC.

This clone was found once. This chain links TRBV12-3 or TRBV12-4 with TRBJ1-6; D is ambiguous. This CDR3 is 12 amino acids long. V lost 4 bases, J lost 10 bases, and 8 bases lay in between. CDR3 bases: TGTGCCAGCAGTTATGGCGGCTCACCCCTCCACTTT. Translation gives CASSYGGSPLHF.

V is TRBV19 and J is TRBJ1-6; the match to TRBD1 covers 11 bases. CDR1 is LNHDA and CDR2 is SQIVND in the germline V gene (reference sequence). There are 15 residues in the CDR3. V shed 3 bases, J shed 9 bases, and the junction held 4 bases outside the gene matches. The CDR3 loop is CASSIGGTGGSPLHF. The CDR3 DNA is TGTGCCAGTAGTATTGGGGGGACAGGGGGTTCACCCCTCCACTTT.

J is TRBJ2-1 and V is TRBV30, with 8 bases matching TRBD2. The CDR3 loop spans 19 amino acids. The germline CDR1 and CDR2 sequences are GTSNPN and SVGIG (reference sequence). V shed 3 bases and J 5 bases; nucleotides not matched to a gene: 21. CDR3 region: CAWRQLVPGRVATNNEQFF. CDR3 nucleotides: TGTGCCTGGAGACAATTGGTGCCCGGGAGGGTCGCTACTAACAATGAGCAGTTCTTC.

V and J are TRBV6-5 and TRBJ1-6; D is possibly TRBD1 (6 bases). The CDR3 is made up of 14 amino acids. The V and J ends lost 2 bases and 6 bases respectively, with 8 bases between them. The germline CDR1 and CDR2 sequences are MNHEY and SVGAGI. DNA for the CDR3: TGTGCCAGCAGTTACGAAGGGGGTAATTCACCCCTCCACTTT. Translation gives CASSYEGGNSPLHF.

This clone appeared once. J is TRBJ1-2 and V is TRBV3-1 (or the pseudogene TRBV3-2); the D gene is possibly TRBD1 (5 bases). The CDR3 has 15 amino acids. Germline V gene lookup returns CDR1 LGHDT and CDR2 YNNKEL (reference sequence). Trimming left V 2 bases short and J 5 bases short, with 15 bases between. CDR3 sequence (DNA): TGTGCCAGCAGCCAACAGGGCTCTCAGGGTTATGGCTACACCTTC. This translates into CASSQQGSQGYGYTF.

The chain recombines TRBV29-1 with TRBJ1-2, with TRBD1 matching 7 bases. This CDR3 has 11 amino acids. Germline CDR1 and CDR2: SQVTM and ANQGSEA. J was trimmed by 8 bases and V by 6 bases; bases with no gene match: 6. The CDR3 reads CSVGQLLGYTF. CDR3 nucleotide sequence: TGCAGCGTGGGACAGTTACTAGGCTACACCTTC.